One sample yielded the 21 T cell receptor beta chains listed below, sequenced in a study of response to subunit inactivated influenza vaccine. MiXCR, applied by TCRdb to the RT-PCR reads, yields one record per CDR3 protein. Of 650,000 to 800,000 distinct CDR3 sequences detected, approximately 15% appear once; the ten largest clones hold 6% to 7%. Sequenced material: PBMCs from blood, taken 14 to 15 days before vaccination. Receptor source: a man aged 45 to 65 who received an inactivated influenza vaccine.

This sequence joins TRBV7-9 and TRBJ2-2; D possibly matches TRBD1 or TRBD2 (5 bases each). CDR3 length equals 14 residues. Germline V CDR1 and CDR2: SEHNR, FQNEAQ (reference sequence). V was trimmed by 11 bases and J by 2 bases, leaving 15 bases between them. The CDR3 nucleotides read TGTGCCGGACGTGGGACGGAAAACACCGGGGAGCTGTTTTTT. Encoded protein: CAGRGTENTGELFF.

This chain uses TRBV15 with TRBJ1-1; D is ambiguous. V was trimmed by 0 bases and J by 4 bases, leaving 12 bases between them. Per germline, CDR1 LNHNV and CDR2 YYDKDF (reference sequence). The CDR3 extends over 15 amino acids. The CDR3, as DNA: TGTGCCACCAGCAGAGATTCGGGGTCAGTCACTGAAGCTTTCTTT. Its protein is CATSRDSGSVTEAFF.

The gene calls are TRBV12-3 or TRBV12-4 and TRBJ2-7; 8 positions agree with TRBD1. There are 15 residues in the CDR3. V shed 4 bases, J shed 5 bases, and the junction held 10 bases outside the gene matches. The CDR3 sequence: CASSSRQGRRNEQYF. The CDR3 DNA is TGTGCCAGCAGTTCTCGACAGGGGCGGCGGAACGAGCAGTACTTC.

This clonotype has a handful of counts. The chain has TRBV7-2 and TRBJ1-6; 9 positions agree with TRBD1. Germline assignment: CDR1 SGHTA and CDR2 FQGNSA. The trim removed 6 bases at V and 6 bases at J, leaving 6 bases unmatched. The length of the CDR3 is 15 residues. For the CDR3, the DNA is TGTGCCAGCAGTTTACAGGGGGCTGTTAATTCACCCCTCCACTTT. Its protein product is CASSLQGAVNSPLHF.

This clonotype has just a few counts. The chain couples TRBV13 to TRBJ1-1, with 8 bases matching TRBD1. The CDR3 runs to 13 residues. With V trimmed by 6 bases and J by 7 bases, 7 bases remained unmatched. Germline CDR1 and CDR2: PRHDT and FYEKMQ (reference sequence). The CDR3 DNA reads TGTGCCAGCAGGCAGGGGGCTGGCGGTGAAGCTTTCTTT. It yields the protein CASRQGAGGEAFF.

This clonotype was seen more than once but under ten times. The rearrangement joins TRBV6-5 to TRBJ2-3; D not certain. Trimming stripped 0 bases from V and 3 bases from J, with 13 bases between. Germline assignment: CDR1 MNHEY and CDR2 SVGAGI. CDR3 length: 16 amino acids. The CDR3, as DNA: TGTGCCAGCAGTTACTCGGCTTTTGGGTTTACAGATACGCAGTATTTT. Protein: CASSYSAFGFTDTQYF.

Remarks on this clonotype: One junction end disagrees with the germline gene, perhaps due to a read error. The chain recombines TRBV30 with TRBJ2-1; D uncertain. CDR3 length equals 11 residues. Looked up from germline, CDR1 is GTSNPN and CDR2 is SVGIG (reference sequence). The CDR3 coding sequence is TGTGCCTGGAGCCCCCCTAATGTGCAGTTCTTC. Residues: CAWSPPNVQFF.

This clonotype came up once. This rearrangement joins TRBV20-1 to TRBJ2-7; perhaps TRBD2 as D (5 bases). Per germline, CDR1 DFQATT and CDR2 SNEGSKA (reference sequence). This CDR3 is built from 16 residues. V shed 0 bases and J shed 3 bases, with 18 bases lying between them. In DNA, the CDR3 is TGCAGTGCTAGAGATCCTCGGTCCCCGCGGGTCTACGAGCAGTACTTC. It codes for CSARDPRSPRVYEQYF.

The chain joins TRBV5-6 to TRBJ1-1; D might be TRBD1 (6 bases). Germline lookup yields CDR1 SGHDT and CDR2 YYEEEE. The CDR3 extends over 15 amino acids. V gave up 1 base and J gave up 1 base, with 11 bases separating them. CDR3 coding DNA: TGTGCCAGCAGCTTGACAGGGTATTGGAACACTGAAGCTTTCTTT. Its protein is CASSLTGYWNTEAFF.

The chain links TRBV4-3 to TRBJ2-6, with D unclear. The CDR3 length is 17 residues. Trimming took 1 base from V and 2 from J, leaving 12 bases between them. Per germline, CDR1 LGHNA and CDR2 YSLEER. The CDR3 coding sequence is TGCGCCAGCAGCCAAGGCGCCCAGAGCACTGGGGCCAACGTCCTGACTTTC. This encodes CASSQGAQSTGANVLTF.

This clonotype was detected ten times or more. The rearrangement joins TRBV2 to TRBJ1-1; D is undetermined. Germline values: CDR1 SNHLY, CDR2 FYNNEI. The CDR3 contains 13 residues. V shed 2 bases and J shed 1 base, with 5 bases lying between them. CDR3 sequence: CASSEYRNTEAFF. CDR3 DNA sequence: TGTGCCAGCAGTGAATACAGGAACACTGAAGCTTTCTTT.

This clonotype was detected only a few times. The V gene is TRBV10-3, the J gene TRBJ2-5; the match to TRBD1 covers 7 bases. The CDR3 is 15 residues long. Germline CDR1 ENHRY, CDR2 SYGVKD. V shed 4 bases, J shed 1 base, and the junction held 6 bases outside the gene matches. The CDR3 loop reads CAISARRDSQETQYF. CDR3 nucleotide sequence: TGTGCCATCAGTGCCCGCCGGGACAGCCAAGAGACCCAGTACTTC.

This clonotype turned up a few times. This sequence joins TRBV3-1 and TRBJ1-4, with D possibly matching TRBD1 (5 bases). With 2 bases removed from V and 8 bases from J, the gap between germline ends came to 15 bases. The germline V gene encodes CDR1 LGHDT and CDR2 YNNKEL (reference sequence). There are 15 residues in the CDR3. CDR3 in DNA: TGTGCCAGCAGCCAAAGCAGCGTAGAGGGGGAAAAACTGTTTTTT. This encodes CASSQSSVEGEKLFF.

There are a few counts of this clonotype. This chain joins TRBV28 and TRBJ2-1, with D uncertain. CDR3 length: 12 residues. Trimming pared 6 bases from V and 8 bases from J, leaving 11 bases between. The V gene's germline CDR1 is MDHEN and CDR2 SYDVKM. CDR3 in amino acids: CASSYGSDEQFF. The CDR3 DNA reads as TGTGCCAGCAGCTATGGGTCCGATGAGCAGTTCTTC.

This rearrangement joins TRBV29-1 to TRBJ2-1, with a possible D match to TRBD1 (6 bases). CDR3 length equals 12 residues. Trimming left V 6 bases short and J 10 bases short, with 16 bases between. The germline gives CDR1 SQVTM, CDR2 ANQGSEA. The CDR3 loop is CSVNVPTGEQFF. CDR3 DNA: TGCAGCGTCAACGTCCCGACAGGAGAGCAGTTCTTC.

The V and J genes are TRBV7-9 and TRBJ2-3; D uncertain. Germline-derived CDR1 and CDR2 are SEHNR and FQNEAQ (reference sequence). Trimming took 5 bases from V and 7 from J, leaving 13 bases between them. CDR3 length equals 13 residues. DNA of the CDR3: TGTGCCAGCAGCGGCGCTGGGCCGAATACGCAGTATTTT. Translating it yields CASSGAGPNTQYF.

This clonotype was observed at least ten times. The rearrangement links TRBV5-1 to TRBJ2-3; D remains unclear. Trimming took 0 bases from V and 0 from J, leaving 8 bases between them. CDR3 length: 15 amino acids. Germline V gene sequence: CDR1 SGHRS, CDR2 YFSETQ. CDR3 in DNA: TGCGCCAGCAGCTTGGTGGTACGAAGCACAGATACGCAGTATTTT. Translation gives CASSLVVRSTDTQYF.

This clonotype has a handful of counts. V is TRBV25-1 and J is TRBJ2-4; 8 bases fit TRBD2. This CDR3 has 14 amino acids. With 4 bases clipped from V and 9 bases from J, the junction kept 8 bases outside the gene matches. Germline loops: CDR1 MGHDK, CDR2 SYGVNS. This CDR3 reads CASSGGSRGGIQYF. The DNA of the CDR3 is TGTGCCAGCAGTGGGGGATCCCGGGGGGGCATTCAGTACTTC.

This clonotype has a handful of counts. The CDR3 reads CASSINGVSGNTIYF. As DNA, the CDR3 is TGTGCCAGCAGCATCAACGGAGTATCTGGAAACACCATATATTTT. The gene calls are TRBV6-1 and TRBJ1-3, with D unresolved. This CDR3 is built from 15 residues. Trimming pared 6 bases from V and 1 base from J, leaving 13 bases between. The V gene's germline CDR1 is MNHNS and CDR2 SASEGT.

This clonotype occurred many times. This chain connects TRBV6-5 to TRBJ2-1; 7 bases map to TRBD2. CDR1 is MNHEY, CDR2 SVGAGI, per germline. The CDR3 loop spans 16 amino acids. Trimming cost V 0 bases and J 1 base; bases outside gene matches: 3. The CDR3 loop reads CASSYSGTTSYNEQFF. In nucleotides, the CDR3 is TGTGCCAGCAGTTACTCCGGGACTACTTCCTACAATGAGCAGTTCTTC.

In this sample, this clonotype turned up a few times. The V call is TRBV5-6, the J call TRBJ2-5, with 8 bases fitting TRBD1. Germline V gene sequence: CDR1 SGHDT, CDR2 YYEEEE. There are 14 residues in the CDR3. The J segment lost 5 bases and the V segment lost 5 bases, leaving 8 bases of the junction unmatched. As DNA, the CDR3 is TGTGCCAGCAGACCCAGGGGGCGCGGGGAGACCCAGTACTTC. Its translation: CASRPRGRGETQYF.